These T cell receptor beta chains were read from a single sample in a study of T cell responses to AZD1222 COVID-19 vaccine. Using immunoSEQ multiplex PCR, the repertoire was profiled, and TCRdb retains in-frame clones only, with some absent. The profile covers 100,000 or so clones, with approximately 89% appearing a single time and more than 40% taken by the ten largest. Sequences were derived from peripheral blood, sampled 28 days after the second AZD1222 dose. The receptors here all came from an adult who received the AZD1222 COVID-19 vaccine. Both conserved end residues are trimmed from each CDR3. The order of the fields is V gene, clone size, CDR3 protein. Size values are once, few and many counts, or a class for expanded clones, and some rows have none.

V: TRBV30; size: .; CDR3: AFNSRGYEQY
V: TRBV3-1/TRBV3-2; size: .; CDR3: ASSQEKSNQPQH
V: TRBV19; size: .; CDR3: ASSERERGNEQF
V: TRBV7-8; size: .; CDR3: ASSAHNFYEQY
V: TRBV6-2/TRBV6-3; size: .; CDR3: ASSPDRLSPHEQY
V: TRBV9; size: .; CDR3: ASSGYRGLSNTEAF
V: TRBV7-2; size: .; CDR3: ASSWGTANSNQPQH
V: TRBV9; size: .; CDR3: ASSVGQGQEKLF
V: TRBV6-5; size: .; CDR3: ASRDTGTSNDEQF
V: TRBV19; size: .; CDR3: ASSYRGQETQY
V: TRBV15; size: .; CDR3: ATGTPQLTQH
V: TRBV19; size: .; CDR3: ASSIDGLGGGFEAF
V: TRBV7-9; size: .; CDR3: AGHSEKLF
V: TRBV30; size: .; CDR3: AWSVLHSGIQY
V: TRBV5-1; size: once; CDR3: ASSLLVAGAEAF
V: TRBV4-1; size: .; CDR3: ASSRTDTPRAQH
V: TRBV18; size: .; CDR3: ASSPNAVHAGANVLT
V: TRBV7-3; size: .; CDR3: ASSLFGLAVTGELF